This T cell receptor (beta chain) appears in the sequencing data of a study of human T cells and chemical hapten exposure. Looking at the study overall: In the sensitization step, 2% DPC was placed on about 2 cm by about 2 cm of upper inner arm skin. Patches with 0.01% DPC went on the upper back, and the tests were read at 6 days. Findings and limits, study-wide: There was no change with DPC sensitization in TCRs above 1 in 1000 frequency.

For this clonotype: Its antigen remains unidentified.

TCRdb re-called the RACE reads through MiXCR, storing one row per CDR3 protein. The sample includes nearly 350,000 distinct CDR3 sequences, 5.5% to 8% of them seen just once. V shed 3 bases, J shed 0 bases, and the junction held 6 bases outside the gene matches. The CDR3 is 16 amino acids. Germline CDR1 is DFQATT and CDR2 is SNEGSKA (reference sequence). Time point indicated: patch test 1, 2 weeks after DPC sensitization. Treatment indicated: therapeutic diphenylcyclopropenone sensitization with weekly scalp DPC. Total RNA extraction was carried out from unfractionated whole blood. Here the sequenced sample was whole blood, taken in connection with sensitization to the hapten diphenylcyclopropenone (DPC). This receptor was identified in a woman between 18 and 30 years old with alopecia areata. Some clones in this sample may be carry-over from other donors' samples. V is TRBV20-1 and J is TRBJ1-4, with 8 bases that match TRBD1. CDR3 sequence reads: CSARDRVEATNEKLFF. CDR3 sequence (DNA): TGCAGTGCTAGGGACAGGGTGGAAGCAACTAATGAAAAACTGTTTTTT.